This TCR beta chain was sequenced during a study of vaccination effects on CD4 cells after COVID-19. Germline trimming cut 1 base from V and 8 bases from J; bases unmatched to any gene: 9. CDR1 and CDR2 from the germline V gene are SGHNT and YENEEA. The CDR3 sequence is 16 residues long. Measured with immunoSEQ multiplex PCR; TCRdb has only the in-frame clones, and not every one. This repertoire shows tens of thousands of clones, approximately 80% found once; its top ten account for about 20%. Ahead of sequencing, the ViraFEST assay grew antigen-specific CD4+ T cells using viral peptide pools. The authors isolated CD4+ T cells after less than eleven days of culture. According to the study, vaccine recipients showed no prior SARS-CoV-2 infection and negative nucleocapsid antibodies. Comment on this clone: The antigen remains undetermined.

The TCR sequence derives from a human donor who received a COVID-19 vaccine. The genes are TRBV11-3 and TRBJ2-1; TRBD2 matches at 9 bases. Sequenced here: CD4+ T cells from PBMCs cultured with HCoV-NL63 spike peptides, sampled before COVID-19 vaccination. The CDR3 DNA is TGTGCCAGCAGCTTAGGGGGTAGCGGGAGAATTGATGAGCAGTTCTTC. Encoded protein: CASSLGGSGRIDEQFF.